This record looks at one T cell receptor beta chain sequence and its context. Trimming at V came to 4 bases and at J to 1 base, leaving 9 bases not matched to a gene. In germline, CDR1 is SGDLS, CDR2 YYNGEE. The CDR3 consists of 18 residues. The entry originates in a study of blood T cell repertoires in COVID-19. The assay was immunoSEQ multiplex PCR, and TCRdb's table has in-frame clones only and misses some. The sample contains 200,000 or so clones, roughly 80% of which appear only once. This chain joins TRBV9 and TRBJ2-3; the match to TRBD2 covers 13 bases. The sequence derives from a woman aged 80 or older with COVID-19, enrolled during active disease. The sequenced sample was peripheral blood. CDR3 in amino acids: CASSTGLAGAGGTDTQYF. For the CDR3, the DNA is TGTGCCAGCAGCACCGGACTAGCGGGGGCTGGGGGCACAGATACGCAGTATTTT.